This T cell receptor beta chain derives from a study of shared clonotypes between healthy human individuals. Looking at the study overall: Three CD4 naive, three CD4 memory, two CD8 naive and one CD8 memory plate were used per donor.

Study results and caveats: In a handful of donors, around 4.8% of naive CD4 clonotypes appeared in common.

The naive CD8 population came from CD45RO-negative cells selected for CCR7, without terminally differentiated effector memory CD45RA+ cells. The authors split each subset's genomic DNA evenly across several immunoSEQ plates. Data came from immunoSEQ multiplex PCR; TCRdb stores just in-frame clones and leaves some out. The table records roughly 1,800,000 clones, over 85% of them present only once. On this clone: Its antigen remains unidentified.

CDR3 length equals 15 residues. Germline CDR1 is MGHRA and CDR2 is YSYEKL. The ends were cut back, 1 base at V and 6 bases at J, with 16 bases in the middle. Sequencing was performed on naive CD8+ T cells sorted from blood. The sequence was obtained from a man younger than 30 in good health. The J gene is TRBJ2-7, the V gene TRBV4-1; D is perhaps TRBD2 (7 bases). The CDR3 DNA reads as TGCGCCAGCAGCCAAGTAGGGGGGGCGTGGGGCGAGCAGTACTTC. Translating gives CASSQVGGAWGEQYF.